The T cell receptor (beta chain) described here comes from a study of blood T cell repertoires in COVID-19. Clones were read by immunoSEQ multiplex PCR, and TCRdb kept only the in-frame ones, dropping some. Among about 230,000 clones, 86% were seen once, and the ten largest hold 11%. Trimming took 0 bases from V and 0 from J; bases not matched to a gene: 2. The CDR3 loop spans 16 amino acids. Germline V lookup: CDR1 LGHNA, CDR2 YSLEER. The V and J genes are TRBV4-3 and TRBJ2-1; 7 nucleotides agree with TRBD1. Sequences were obtained from peripheral blood. This sequence originates from a man aged 45-60 years with COVID-19, enrolled during active disease. CDR3 region: CASSQDRDSSYNEQFF. The DNA of the CDR3 is TGCGCCAGCAGCCAAGATCGGGACAGCTCCTACAATGAGCAGTTCTTC.